This T cell receptor (beta chain) was captured in a study of glioma-infiltrating T cells after dendritic cell vaccination. Study context: Glioblastoma patients came from Phase I and II dendritic cell vaccination trials.

Notes on this clone: What it binds is unknown.

Findings of the study overall: Only a small number of patients had complete blood and tumor samples. No direct clonality-survival link was found; a diverse polyclonal response may matter.

The time point: after dendritic cell vaccination, including at tumor progression/relapse. The primer mix had 60 V beta and 13 J beta primers. The table came from immunoSEQ multiplex PCR; TCRdb's copy has only in-frame clones and leaves some out. Of 90,000 to 110,000 clones in the sample, 90% were seen once. The clonotype originates from a human donor with glioblastoma. Here the sequenced sample was blood, taken after dendritic cell vaccination.

The DNA for the CDR3 is TGTGCCAGTAGTATAATGAAGGGGGGGCTCTACGAGCAGTACTTC. It translates to CASSIMKGGLYEQYF. This chain links TRBV19 with TRBJ2-7; possible D gene TRBD2, 7 bases. This CDR3 is built from 15 residues. V was cut by 2 bases and J by 3 bases, with 14 bases left in between. Germline V lookup: CDR1 LNHDA, CDR2 SQIVND (reference sequence).